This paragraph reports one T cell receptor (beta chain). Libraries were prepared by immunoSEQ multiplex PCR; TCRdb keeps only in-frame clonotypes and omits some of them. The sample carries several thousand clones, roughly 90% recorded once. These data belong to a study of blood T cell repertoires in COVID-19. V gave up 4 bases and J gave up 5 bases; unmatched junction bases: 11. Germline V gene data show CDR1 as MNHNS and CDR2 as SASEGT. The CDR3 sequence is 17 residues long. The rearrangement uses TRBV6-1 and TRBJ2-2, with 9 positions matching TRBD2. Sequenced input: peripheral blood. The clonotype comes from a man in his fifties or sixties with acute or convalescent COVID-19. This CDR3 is CASSAFVGAGGTGELFF. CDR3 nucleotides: TGTGCCAGCAGTGCCTTTGTCGGAGCGGGAGGAACCGGGGAGCTGTTTTTT.